Listed below are T cell receptor beta chains from one sample, sequenced in a study of beta chain features in type 1 diabetes. The repertoire was sequenced with immunoSEQ multiplex PCR; TCRdb's copy has only in-frame clones and lacks some. The table shows tens of thousands of clones, with under 75% occurring only once. The sequencing input was stem cell memory CD4+ T cells from blood. All receptors derive from a woman between 25 and 40 years old with type 1 diabetes. Each CDR3 is given with its conserved first and last residue. A D gene is named only where the DNA matches it firmly. Only some rows state a clone size, as once, few, many or a class for expanded clones.

D gene,clone size,V gene,J gene,CDR3 DNA,CDR3 protein
TRBD2,few,TRBV7-2,TRBJ2-3,TGTGCCAGCAGCTCCGAGGGGGTAGGACTAGCGGAACATACGCAGTATTTT,CASSSEGVGLAEHTQYF
.,.,TRBV7-3,TRBJ1-4,TGTGCCAGCAGCTTAGAATGGGGAGAGGCGGAAAAACTGTTTTTT,CASSLEWGEAEKLFF
.,.,TRBV19,TRBJ1-4,TGTGCCAGTAGTGGGGAGGTGGGTGAAAAACTGTTTTTT,CASSGEVGEKLFF
TRBD1,.,TRBV18,TRBJ1-5,TGTGCCAGCTCACCACGGGGACAGGGGGCGGGTCAGCCCCAGCATTTT,CASSPRGQGAGQPQHF
.,once,TRBV7-3,TRBJ2-1,TGTGCCAGCAGCTTACAGTCCCATGCAGGTAGCAATGAGCAGTTCTTC,CASSLQSHAGSNEQFF
TRBD2,.,TRBV18,TRBJ2-3,TGTGCCAGCTCACCTACTCTAGCGGGAGCAGGGGATACGCAGTATTTT,CASSPTLAGAGDTQYF
TRBD2,.,TRBV18,TRBJ2-7,TGTGCCAGCTCCCCTATTTCACTAGCGGTACGATACGAGCAGTACTTC,CASSPISLAVRYEQYF
.,.,TRBV6-5,TRBJ2-2,TGTGCCAGCACCCAGTTCCTTGTCGGGGAGCTGTTTTTT,CASTQFLVGELFF
TRBD2,.,TRBV14,TRBJ2-3,TGTGCCAGCAGCCGCGTAGCGGGGGCGAGGGATACGCAGTATTTT,CASSRVAGARDTQYF
.,.,TRBV4-1,TRBJ2-1,TGCGCCAGCAGCCAAGCGGTGTACAATGAGCAGTTCTTC,CASSQAVYNEQFF
TRBD1,few,TRBV19,TRBJ1-5,TGTGCCAGCGTACTCGAGGGGGCTTGGAGCAATCAGCCCCAGCATTTT,CASVLEGAWSNQPQHF
.,few,TRBV29-1,TRBJ1-2,TGCAGCGTTGTCCCCGTCGGCTATGGCTACACCTTC,CSVVPVGYGYTF
.,.,TRBV6-6,TRBJ2-7,TGTGCCAGCAGCCTGGGGCTAGCGCATGCCTACGAGCAGTACTTC,CASSLGLAHAYEQYF
TRBD1,.,TRBV5-1,TRBJ1-2,TGCGCCAGCAGCTGGACAGGGGCCAAGGTCGATGGCTACACCTTC,CASSWTGAKVDGYTF
.,.,TRBV29-1,TRBJ2-2,TGCAGCGTGGCCATAAGGGGTGGCGCCGGGGAGCTGTTTTTT,CSVAIRGGAGELFF
.,.,TRBV7-6,TRBJ2-1,TGTGCCAGCAGCTTAGACATTCGTGGGAGGTCCCTCCGTGAGCAGTTCTTC,CASSLDIRGRSLREQFF
TRBD2,once,TRBV5-4,TRBJ2-2,TGTGCCAGCAGCTTAGGCGGGAGAATGGCCGGGGAGCTGTTTTTT,CASSLGGRMAGELFF
TRBD2,.,TRBV19,TRBJ2-2,TGTGCCAGTAGTTCACCAGCGGGGACCGGGGAGCTGTTTTTT,CASSSPAGTGELFF
TRBD1,.,TRBV25-1,TRBJ2-7,TGTGCCAGCGGGGACAGGGGGGACTACGAGCAGTACTTC,CASGDRGDYEQYF
TRBD2,.,TRBV5-1,TRBJ2-7,TGCGCCAGCAGCTTGGAGCGGGAGGGCTACGAGCAGTACTTC,CASSLEREGYEQYF
.,.,TRBV7-2,TRBJ2-4,TGTGCCAGCAGCCAGAGGATGATAGCCAAAAACATTCAGTACTTC,CASSQRMIAKNIQYF
.,.,TRBV7-2,TRBJ1-1,TGTGCCAGCAGCTTTGGGGGGGACACTGAAGCTTTCTTT,CASSFGGDTEAFF
.,few,TRBV4-2,TRBJ2-1,TGTGCCAGCAGCCAAGATAGACAGGGGAGGGGCAATGAGCAGTTCTTC,CASSQDRQGRGNEQFF
TRBD1,.,TRBV28,TRBJ2-2,TGTGCCAGCAGTTTACCAGGGGGCGCCGGGGAGCTGTTTTTT,CASSLPGGAGELFF
TRBD1,.,TRBV29-1,TRBJ2-7,TGCAGCGCACGGACATGGGGGACAGGGGGCCGCGAGCAGTACTTC,CSARTWGTGGREQYF
.,.,TRBV7-9,TRBJ2-7,TGTGCCAGCAGCTTAGCTGGGACTCGTCACAAGTACTTC,CASSLAGTRHKYF
TRBD1,.,TRBV5-1,TRBJ1-5,TGCGCCAGCAGCCCGACAGGGTACGGTCAGCCCCAGCATTTT,CASSPTGYGQPQHF
.,few,TRBV6-1,TRBJ1-1,TGTGCCAGCAGCCGGACAGTTTTTGTGAACACTGAAGCTTTCTTT,CASSRTVFVNTEAFF
TRBD1,.,TRBV5-1,TRBJ2-7,TGCGCCAGCAGCTTGGGACAGGGTTGGTCCTACGAGCAGTACTTC,CASSLGQGWSYEQYF
TRBD1,.,TRBV9,TRBJ1-1,TGTGCCAGCAGCGCGGACAGGGGCACTGAAGCTTTCTTT,CASSADRGTEAFF
TRBD1,few,TRBV18,TRBJ2-3,TGTGCCAGCCACAGGGGTCAGCCAGATACGCAGTATTTT,CASHRGQPDTQYF
.,few,TRBV7-2,TRBJ1-3,TGTGCCAGCAGCTTACCAAACACAGGGACTGGAAACACCATATATTTT,CASSLPNTGTGNTIYF
TRBD1,.,TRBV29-1,TRBJ1-1,TGCAGCGTTGGAGGGACAGGGGATACTGAAGCTTTCTTT,CSVGGTGDTEAFF
.,.,TRBV28,TRBJ2-6,TGTGCCAGCAGTTTAGACAGACGGAGCTCTGGGGCCAACGTCCTGACTTTC,CASSLDRRSSGANVLTF